The subject of this entry is one TCR beta chain. Its antigen is still unknown. Germline loops: CDR1 LNHDA, CDR2 SQIVND (reference sequence). The CDR3 has 12 amino acids. The ends were cut back, 4 bases at V and 3 bases at J, with 6 bases in the middle. The entry originates in a study of CD8+CD57+ T cells in acquired aplastic anemia. Findings and limits, study-wide: Patients and controls shared roughly 28 CD8+ CDR3 sequences, which appeared highly expressed in patients and within their immunodominant clones.

Profiling that covered TCR beta VDJ and CDR3 relied on genomic DNA as its template. Using its own MiXCR run on the reads, TCRdb lists one record per CDR3 protein. The table includes roughly 80,000 distinct CDR3 sequences, 70% detected once. The sequenced patients had an expansion of CD8+CD57+ cells seen by flow cytometry. Untreated patients provided the blood samples, with no therapy given before sampling. This clonotype was sampled from a human donor with aplastic anemia. What was sequenced was sorted CD4+, CD8+, or CD8+CD57+ T cells (not recorded which) from PBMCs. The chain recombines TRBV19 with TRBJ1-2; D is uncertain. The CDR3 reads CASSKDYYGYTF. The DNA for the CDR3 is TGTGCCAGTAGTAAGGATTACTATGGCTACACCTTC. Looking up the rest from reference TRBV19 and TRBJ1-2 gives the full variable domain: DGGITQSPKYLFRKEGQNVTLSCEQNLNHDAMYWYRQDPGQGLRLIYYSQIVNDFQKGDIAEGYSVSREKKESFPLTVTSAQKNPTAFYLCASSKDYYGYTFGSGTRLTVV.